The 8 T cell receptor beta chains presented below share a single source sample, sequenced in a study of cytomegalovirus exposure and HLA in healthy donors (dated by TCRdb to between 2016 and 2019). Library generation was performed with the immunoSEQ multiplex PCR assay. A mixture of 60 forward primers for TCR Vbeta segments and 13 reverse primers for TCR Jbeta segments was used in the multiplex PCR. Imported from immuneACCESS, the table was reduced by TCRdb to in-frame sequences with V and J called. These copies leave out some clones; in studies compared against another copy, an unresolved V gene accounts for under half, and the cause of the remainder is not known. The sample data list 150,000 to 190,000 clones, and approximately 86% of these were observed just once. About 6.4% of the sample goes to the ten largest clones. The sample comprised PBMCs. Receptors were obtained from a woman between 50 and 59 years old in good health and CMV-seropositive.

The chain links TRBV29-1 to TRBJ1-1; D uncertain. The germline V and J ends were trimmed by 3 bases and 8 bases, with 10 bases remaining between them. Germline CDR1 SQVTM, CDR2 ANQGSEA. CDR3 length: 11 amino acids. For the CDR3, the DNA is TGCAGCGTTGACTCGTACGGGGAAGCTTTCTTT. The encoded protein is CSVDSYGEAFF.

V gene TRBV13 combines with J gene TRBJ2-1, with D perhaps TRBD2 (7 bases). The length of the CDR3 is 17 residues. V lost 3 bases and J lost 3, with 18 bases in between. Germline CDR1 PRHDT, CDR2 FYEKMQ (reference sequence). In DNA, the CDR3 is TGTGCCAGCAGCTTGCCCGGGGAGGGACAAGACTACAATGAGCAGTTCTTC. Residues: CASSLPGEGQDYNEQFF. Full variable domain (outside the CDR3, taken from reference TRBV13 and TRBJ2-1): AAGVIQSPRHLIKEKRETATLKCYPIPRHDTVYWYQQGPGQDPQFLISFYEKMQSDKGSIPDRFSAQQFSDYHSELNMSSLELGDSALYFCASSLPGEGQDYNEQFFGPGTRLTVL.

This sequence joins TRBV6-5 and TRBJ1-1, with D possibly being TRBD1 (6 bases). V shed 6 bases and J shed 6 bases, with 14 bases lying between them. The CDR3 consists of 13 residues. The germline V gene has CDR1 MNHEY and CDR2 SVGAGI. In nucleotides, the CDR3 is TGTGCCAGCAGAGACCCACAGGGCCCTGAAGCTTTCTTT. Amino acids: CASRDPQGPEAFF.

The CDR3 bases are TGTGCCAGTAGCCAGGGAATTAATCAGCCCCAGCATTTT. It is translated as CASSQGINQPQHF. V is TRBV19 and J is TRBJ1-5, with a possible D match to TRBD1 (5 bases). This CDR3 comprises 13 residues. Germline lookup yields CDR1 LNHDA and CDR2 SQIVND (reference sequence). V lost 6 bases to trimming and J lost 4 bases, with 10 bases between them.

This clone showed up just a few times. The chain joins TRBV5-1 to TRBJ2-7; 7 nucleotides align to TRBD1. Germline V lookup: CDR1 SGHRS, CDR2 YFSETQ. The V gene end was trimmed by 5 bases and the J gene end by 0 bases; junction bases not matched to a gene: 5. The CDR3 has 14 residues. The DNA of the CDR3 is TGCGCCAGCAGAAGGGCAGGGGGCTCCTACGAGCAGTACTTC. It is translated as CASRRAGGSYEQYF.

This chain links TRBV5-1 with TRBJ2-5; 9 bases align to TRBD1. This CDR3 region has 15 residues. Germline lookup yields CDR1 SGHRS and CDR2 YFSETQ. The V and J ends lost 4 bases and 4 bases, in that order; junction bases with no gene match: 8. The CDR3: CASSPGQGSGETQYF. The CDR3 DNA is TGCGCCAGCAGCCCAGGACAGGGGTCCGGAGAGACCCAGTACTTC. The full variable domain, in which reference TRBV5-1 and TRBJ2-5 provide the parts outside the CDR3, is KAGVTQTPRYLIKTRGQQVTLSCSPISGHRSVSWYQQTPGQGLQFLFEYFSETQRNKGNFPGRFSGRQFSNSRSEMNVSTLELGDSALYLCASSPGQGSGETQYFGPGTRLLVL.

The chain carries TRBV4-2 and TRBJ1-2; 11 bases line up with TRBD1. The CDR3 loop spans 15 amino acids. Germline trimming cut 4 bases from V and 8 bases from J; bases unmatched to any gene: 9. Germline V CDR1 and CDR2: LGHNA, YNFKEQ. This chain's CDR3 is CASSPGQGAGGGYTF. DNA of the CDR3: TGTGCCAGCAGCCCAGGACAGGGGGCAGGAGGCGGCTACACCTTC.

The chain has TRBV29-1 and TRBJ2-1; 7 nucleotides line up with TRBD1. The V and J ends lost 7 bases and 9 bases, in that order; junction bases with no gene match: 12. The CDR3 covers 13 residues. The germline V gene encodes CDR1 SQVTM and CDR2 ANQGSEA. CDR3 nucleotides: TGCAGCGGGATACGGGACAGCTTGAGTGAGCAGTTCTTC. This translates into CSGIRDSLSEQFF.